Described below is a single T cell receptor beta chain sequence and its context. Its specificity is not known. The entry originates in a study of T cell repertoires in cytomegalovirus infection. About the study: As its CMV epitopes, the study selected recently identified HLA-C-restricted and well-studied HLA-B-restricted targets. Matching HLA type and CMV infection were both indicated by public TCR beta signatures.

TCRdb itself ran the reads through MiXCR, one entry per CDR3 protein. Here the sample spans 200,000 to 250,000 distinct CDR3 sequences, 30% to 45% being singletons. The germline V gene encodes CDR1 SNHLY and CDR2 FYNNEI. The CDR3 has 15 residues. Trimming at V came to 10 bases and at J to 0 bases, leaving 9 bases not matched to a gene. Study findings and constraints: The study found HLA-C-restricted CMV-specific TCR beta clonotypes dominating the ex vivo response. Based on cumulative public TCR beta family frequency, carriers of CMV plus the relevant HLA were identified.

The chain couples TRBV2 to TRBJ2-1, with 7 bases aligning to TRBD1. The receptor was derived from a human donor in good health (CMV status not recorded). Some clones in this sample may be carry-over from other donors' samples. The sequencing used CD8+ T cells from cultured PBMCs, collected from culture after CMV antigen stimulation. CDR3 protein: CANQRTGSSYNEQFF. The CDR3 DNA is TGTGCCAACCAGCGGACAGGAAGCTCCTACAATGAGCAGTTCTTC.